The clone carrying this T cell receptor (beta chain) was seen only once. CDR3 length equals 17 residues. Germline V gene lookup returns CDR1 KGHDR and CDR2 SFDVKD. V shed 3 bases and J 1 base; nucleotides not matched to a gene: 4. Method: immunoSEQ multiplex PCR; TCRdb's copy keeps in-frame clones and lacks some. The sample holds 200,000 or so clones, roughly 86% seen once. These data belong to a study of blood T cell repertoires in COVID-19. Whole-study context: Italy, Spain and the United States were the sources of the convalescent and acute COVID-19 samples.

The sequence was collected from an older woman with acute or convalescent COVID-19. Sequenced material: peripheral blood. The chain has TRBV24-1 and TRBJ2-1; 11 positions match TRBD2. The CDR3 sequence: CATSDETSGISYNEQFF. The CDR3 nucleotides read TGTGCCACCAGTGATGAGACTAGCGGGATTTCCTACAATGAGCAGTTCTTC.